One sample yielded the 11 T cell receptor beta chains listed below, sequenced in a study of shared T cell receptors in the human thymus. Libraries were prepared by immunoSEQ multiplex PCR; TCRdb keeps only in-frame clonotypes and omits some of them. This sample has under 450,000 clones, with around 95% found just once. The sequenced material came from thymocytes. The source is a human donor.

The V gene is TRBV10-3, the J gene TRBJ1-5; 7 bases match TRBD1. Germline-derived CDR1 and CDR2 are ENHRY and SYGVKD. Trimming removed 6 bases from V and 4 bases from J; junction bases left unmatched: 12. This CDR3 is 16 amino acids long. In DNA form, the CDR3 reads TGTGCCATCAGCTCCATCCTACAGGGGAGAAATCAGCCCCAGCATTTT. It specifies CAISSILQGRNQPQHF.

V is TRBV6-5 and J is TRBJ2-7, with 7 bases fitting TRBD2. Unmatched junction bases numbered 7, after V lost 5 bases and J lost 3 bases. Germline V gene sequence: CDR1 MNHEY, CDR2 SVGAGI. This CDR3 has 14 amino acids. CDR3 in DNA: TGTGCCAGCAGTCCCGAGCGGGATGACTACGAGCAGTACTTC. This gives the protein CASSPERDDYEQYF.

This clone was observed a single time. The chain recombines TRBV28 with TRBJ2-1; no reliable D call. The CDR3 is 18 amino acids. The V and J ends lost 3 bases and 7 bases respectively, with 25 bases between them. Germline V lookup: CDR1 MDHEN, CDR2 SYDVKM. CDR3 in amino acids: CASSFSEVAAPLRNEQFF. CDR3 nucleotide sequence: TGTGCCAGCAGTTTCTCTGAGGTAGCAGCGCCCCTTAGGAATGAGCAGTTCTTC.

The genes are TRBV2 and TRBJ2-1, with D perhaps matching TRBD2 (5 bases). Looked up from germline, CDR1 is SNHLY and CDR2 is FYNNEI. Trimming shortened V by 8 bases and J by 2 bases, and 16 bases separated the two germline ends. The CDR3 runs 15 residues. This CDR3 reads CASVSGLLTYNEQFF. The CDR3 DNA follows: TGTGCCAGCGTCAGCGGACTGCTAACCTACAATGAGCAGTTCTTC. The variable domain in full, with the rest retrieved from reference TRBV2 and TRBJ2-1, is EPEVTQTPSHQVTQMGQEVILRCVPISNHLYFYWYRQILGQKVEFLVSFYNNEISEKSEIFDDQFSVERPDGSNFTLKIRSTKLEDSAMYFCASVSGLLTYNEQFFGPGTRLTVL.

The chain links TRBV6-5 to TRBJ2-1; the D is unclear. V was pared by 2 bases and J by 2 bases, with 10 bases between. Germline V lookup: CDR1 MNHEY, CDR2 SVGAGI. CDR3 size: 15 residues. CDR3 sequence (DNA): TGTGCCAGCAGTTACCCCCACCCCCCCTACAATGAGCAGTTCTTC. This encodes CASSYPHPPYNEQFF.

The CDR3 loop is CASSLRRNQPQHF. DNA of the CDR3: TGTGCCAGCAGCTTACGGCGAAATCAGCCCCAGCATTTT. The chain has TRBV5-6 and TRBJ1-5; no firm D call. Germline CDR1 reads SGHDT; CDR2 reads YYEEEE. V dropped 2 bases and J dropped 4 bases, with 7 bases sitting between them. The length of the CDR3 is 13 residues.

This chain connects TRBV19 to TRBJ2-1, with 8 nucleotides matching TRBD2. The V segment lost 5 bases and the J segment 8 bases; nucleotides outside the gene matches: 8. Germline V gives CDR1 LNHDA, CDR2 SQIVND (reference sequence). The CDR3 has 14 amino acids. CDR3 sequence: CASSGSGRGDEQFF. The CDR3 DNA sequence: TGTGCCAGTAGTGGGAGCGGGAGAGGCGATGAGCAGTTCTTC.

The sample holds one count of this clone. V usage is TRBV5-5 and J usage is TRBJ2-7; weak D call: TRBD2 (5 bases). From germline, CDR1 is SGHKS and CDR2 YYEKEE (reference sequence). Trimming took 2 bases from V and 1 from J, leaving 13 bases between them. The CDR3 extends over 15 amino acids. The CDR3, as DNA: TGTGCCAGCAGCTTCCGGATCGGGGAATCCTACGAGCAGTACTTC. Translated, it gives CASSFRIGESYEQYF.

The gene calls are TRBV27 and TRBJ1-5, with 7 bases fitting TRBD1. This CDR3 region has 14 residues. Losses at the gene ends were 6 bases for V and 6 bases for J; bases not matched to a gene: 8. The V gene's germline CDR1 is MNHEY and CDR2 SMNVEV (reference sequence). CDR3 coding DNA: TGTGCCAGCAGCTCGACAGGGTATTTTCAGCCCCAGCATTTT. This codes for CASSSTGYFQPQHF.

The chain employs TRBV13 and TRBJ2-1, with 16 nucleotides matching TRBD2. The CDR3 has 20 residues. Germline V lookup: CDR1 PRHDT, CDR2 FYEKMQ (reference sequence). V shed 5 bases and J 4 bases; nucleotides not matched to a gene: 14. The CDR3 DNA reads as TGTGCCAGCAGCCCCAGAGTCCCGGGACTAGCGGGAGGGCCATACAATGAGCAGTTCTTC. This codes for CASSPRVPGLAGGPYNEQFF.

CDR3 in DNA: TGCGCCAGCCGTCGAACCGGGGTCGGTGAAAAACTGTTTTTT. This translates into CASRRTGVGEKLFF. The chain employs TRBV5-1 and TRBJ1-4, with D unresolved. In germline, CDR1 is SGHRS, CDR2 YFSETQ. The CDR3 contains 14 residues. V was cut by 7 bases and J by 7 bases, with 17 bases left in between.